This T cell receptor (beta chain) is drawn from a study of blood T cells in healthy people across ages. Whole-study findings and limits: The fall in TCR beta diversity per million T cells was roughly linear with age. In the absence of known donor CMV status, changes in expanded clonotypes were possibly confounded. Diversity was higher, and naive CD4+ cells more numerous, in long-lived donors than in aged donors.

PBMCs numbering at least 7 million were isolated per sample. Together with a sample-barcoded 5' primer, a J-beta primer mix was included in a second PCR lasting about 7 to 11 cycles. TCRdb independently ran MiXCR on the 5' RACE reads; one entry per CDR3 protein. Found here are hundreds of thousands of distinct CDR3 sequences, about 43% of them singletons; the top ten hold 25% to 35%. Concerning this clonotype: Its antigen is unknown.

The sequence came from a man at least 80 years old in good health. Sample: blood.

CDR3 nucleotide sequence: TGTGCTAGTGGTTTGGTGCGGGACCCAAAAGAGACCCAGTACTTC. Protein: CASGLVRDPKETQYF. This rearrangement joins TRBV12-5 to TRBJ2-5, with D possibly being TRBD2 (6 bases). The CDR3 contains 15 residues. Per germline, CDR1 LGHNT and CDR2 FRNRAP. Between the trimmed V and J ends, which lost 0 bases and 3 bases, there was a span of 11 bases.